Listed below are T cell receptor beta chains from one sample, sequenced in a study of blood T cell repertoires in COVID-19. Repertoires were generated with immunoSEQ multiplex PCR, while TCRdb's copy carries only in-frame clones and drops some. The table has approximately 210,000 clones, roughly four fifths seen once; the top ten hold 12%. The sample was peripheral blood. All receptors derive from a middle-aged woman with acute or convalescent COVID-19. CDR3s include the opening cysteine and the closing phenylalanine or tryptophan. A D gene is named only where the DNA matches it firmly. Not every row has a clone size; where given, it reads once, few, many or a size class.

TRBJ2-1,NA,TRBV7-8,TRBD2,TGTGCCAGCAGCTTAGCGAAACTAGCGGATTACAATGAGCAGTTCTTC,CASSLAKLADYNEQFF
TRBJ2-5,NA,TRBV5-5,NA,TGTGCCAGCAGTTCCCCCGGGACACAAGAGACCCAGTACTTC,CASSSPGTQETQYF
TRBJ1-6,NA,TRBV6-5,TRBD1,TGTGCCAGCAGGGGACAGGGGCTTTCACCCCTCCACTTT,CASRGQGLSPLHF
TRBJ2-3,once,TRBV18,TRBD2,TGTGCCAGCTCACCAGCTCGACTAGCGGGGACCACAGATACGCAGTATTTT,CASSPARLAGTTDTQYF
TRBJ1-1,once,TRBV30,NA,TGTGCTGGGGGCAGGGGCAAGGACGCTGAAGCTTTCTTT,CAGGRGKDAEAFF
TRBJ2-2,NA,TRBV24-1,TRBD1,TGTGCCACCAGTGATTCGGACAGGTACACCGGGGAGCTGTTTTTT,CATSDSDRYTGELFF
TRBJ2-1,once,TRBV15,TRBD2,TGTGCCACCACCAATAGCGGGAGGGGCTACAATGAGCAGTTCTTC,CATTNSGRGYNEQFF
TRBJ2-1,NA,TRBV12-3/TRBV12-4,NA,TGTGCCAGCAGGGGGCCCACCAGTGAGCAGTTCTTC,CASRGPTSEQFF
TRBJ2-3,NA,TRBV15,NA,TGTGCCACCAGCAGGGCTAAAGAGGCGGGGGATACGCAGTATTTT,CATSRAKEAGDTQYF
TRBJ2-7,NA,TRBV10-3,NA,TGTGCCATCAGCGGTAACTACGAGCAGTACTTC,CAISGNYEQYF
TRBJ2-1,NA,TRBV24-1,TRBD2,TGTGCCACCAGTGATTTGACTAGCGCGATCTCCAATGAGCAGTTCTTC,CATSDLTSAISNEQFF
TRBJ2-1,few,TRBV27,TRBD1,TGTGCCAGCAGAATCGTGACAGGGGCTGAGCAGTTCTTC,CASRIVTGAEQFF
TRBJ1-1,NA,TRBV2,NA,TGTGCCAGCAGTGAAATTGTGGGAGGAGGGACTGAAGCTTTCTTT,CASSEIVGGGTEAFF
TRBJ2-1,NA,TRBV9,NA,TGTGCCAGCAGCACTAGCAGCCTGAATGAGCAGTTCTTC,CASSTSSLNEQFF
TRBJ1-2,NA,TRBV9,NA,TGTGCCAGCAGCGGAGTTCACTACACCTTC,CASSGVHYTF
TRBJ2-7,few,TRBV18,TRBD1,TGTGCCAGCTCACCGGGCGGACAGGGGGCCTTCTCCTACGAGCAGTACTTC,CASSPGGQGAFSYEQYF
TRBJ2-7,NA,TRBV12-3/TRBV12-4,NA,TGTGCCAGCAGTTTAGTCATCCAGGCCGAGCAGTACTTC,CASSLVIQAEQYF
TRBJ2-1,once,TRBV13,TRBD1,TGTGCCAGCAGCATGACAGGGAGAAATGTTAATGAGCAGTTCTTC,CASSMTGRNVNEQFF
TRBJ1-2,NA,TRBV18,TRBD1,TGTGCCAGCTCACCGGCAGGACAGGGAAACTATGGCTACACCTTC,CASSPAGQGNYGYTF
TRBJ2-3,once,TRBV25-1,TRBD1,TGTGCCAGCAGTGATCGGGTGGGACAGGGAGCAGATACGCAGTATTTT,CASSDRVGQGADTQYF
TRBJ2-3,NA,TRBV4-3,NA,TGCGCCAGCAGCCACCAACCGAGGGATACGCAGTATTTT,CASSHQPRDTQYF
TRBJ2-2,NA,TRBV19,TRBD2,TGTGCCAGTAGACTAGCGGGAGGGAGCGGGGAGCTGTTTTTT,CASRLAGGSGELFF
TRBJ2-1,NA,TRBV5-1,TRBD2,TGCGCCAGCAGCTCAAAGGGACTAGCGGGGGGTTCTGAGCAGTTCTTC,CASSSKGLAGGSEQFF
TRBJ2-2,NA,TRBV25-1,NA,TGTGCCAGCAGTGTGGAAGCGGTCACCGGGGAGCTGTTTTTT,CASSVEAVTGELFF
TRBJ1-1,NA,TRBV6-2/TRBV6-3,NA,TGTGCCAGCAGTTGGGCACCCACTGAAGCTTTCTTT,CASSWAPTEAFF
TRBJ1-1,NA,TRBV6-5,NA,TGTGCCAGCAGGGTGACAATTTCTAACACTGAAGCTTTCTTT,CASRVTISNTEAFF
TRBJ2-7,NA,TRBV30,TRBD1,TGTGCCTGGGATCCGGGACAGGGGTACGAGCAGTACTTC,CAWDPGQGYEQYF
TRBJ2-7,once,TRBV5-6,NA,TGTGCCAGCAGCTTCATGGTTGGGCAGTCCTCCTACGAGCAGTACTTC,CASSFMVGQSSYEQYF
TRBJ2-2,NA,TRBV18,TRBD1,TGTGCCAGCTCACCCCTAAGATCGCGGTTGGACAGGGCTAACACCGGGGAGCTGTTTTTT,CASSPLRSRLDRANTGELFF
TRBJ2-3,NA,TRBV3-1/TRBV3-2,NA,TGTGCCAGCAGCCAAACGTCCCGCCCAATTGAGACAGATACGCAGTATTTT,CASSQTSRPIETDTQYF
TRBJ1-2,NA,TRBV6-6,NA,TGTGCCAGCAGTTACATAGACAGCGAGGGGGATGGCTACACCTTC,CASSYIDSEGDGYTF
TRBJ2-7,NA,TRBV5-5,TRBD1,TGTGCCAGCAGCTTGAGTACAGGGGGGCGGAACGAGCAGTACTTC,CASSLSTGGRNEQYF
TRBJ1-1,NA,TRBV6-4,NA,TGTGCCAGCAGTGACCGGGGGTTAGGGAACACTGAAGCTTTCTTT,CASSDRGLGNTEAFF
TRBJ2-1,NA,TRBV6-1,NA,TGTGCCAGCAGTGAAGATAAGGGGAGGAATGAGCAGTTCTTC,CASSEDKGRNEQFF
TRBJ1-2,NA,TRBV6-6,NA,TGTGCCAGCCAAGTTACGATCAGGAACTATGGCTACACCTTC,CASQVTIRNYGYTF
TRBJ2-2,NA,TRBV30,TRBD2,TGTGCATGGAGTGTAAGAGCCGGGACTAGCCCCGGGGAGCTGTTTTTT,CAWSVRAGTSPGELFF
TRBJ1-4,NA,TRBV19,NA,TGTGCCAGTAGTATATCCCGACAGCAACCATTTACAACTAATGAAAAACTGTTTTTT,CASSISRQQPFTTNEKLFF
TRBJ2-1,NA,TRBV5-4,TRBD2,TGTGCCAGCAGCATCCCTAGCGGGCCCACCTACAATGAGCAGTTCTTC,CASSIPSGPTYNEQFF
TRBJ1-2,NA,TRBV7-3,TRBD1,TGTGCCAGCAGCTTAGGGACAGGGAGCGGCTACACCTTC,CASSLGTGSGYTF
TRBJ2-7,NA,TRBV12-5,TRBD1,TGTGCTAGTGGTTTGGGCCTGGGACAGGGCAGCTCCTACGAGCAGTACTTC,CASGLGLGQGSSYEQYF
TRBJ2-6,few,TRBV7-6,NA,TGTGCCAGCAGCATGGGGCAACCTGGGGCCAACGTCCTGACTTTC,CASSMGQPGANVLTF
TRBJ1-1,NA,TRBV5-1,TRBD1,TGCGCCAGCAGCGCTACAGGGGTGAACACTGAAGCTTTCTTT,CASSATGVNTEAFF
TRBJ2-3,NA,TRBV2,TRBD1,TGTGCCAGCACCTTGGGACAGGGGGCGGCAGATACGCAGTATTTT,CASTLGQGAADTQYF
TRBJ1-5,once,TRBV2,NA,TGTGCCAGCAGATCAGGCAGGGCTCAGATCCTTAGCAATCAGCCCCAGCATTTT,CASRSGRAQILSNQPQHF
TRBJ1-2,NA,TRBV2,NA,TGTGCCAGCAGTGCCGGGGGGGGCACCTATGGCTACACCTTC,CASSAGGGTYGYTF